The present T cell receptor beta chain was sequenced within a study of T cell changes during pregnancy in multiple sclerosis. Measured with immunoSEQ multiplex PCR; TCRdb has only the in-frame clones, and not every one. The sample holds 85,000 to 130,000 clones, roughly 92% seen once. Germline lookup yields CDR1 SGHAT and CDR2 FQDESV (reference sequence). There are 17 residues in the CDR3. J gave up 6 bases and V 4 bases, and 10 bases lay outside the gene matches. The sample consisted of peripheral blood, taken in the second trimester of pregnancy. The source is a female donor with multiple sclerosis, enrolled in a pregnancy study. This chain joins TRBV11-1 and TRBJ2-3, with 13 bases lining up with TRBD2. Here the CDR3 DNA reads TGTGCCAGCAGCTCCTTCAGAACTAGCGGGGGGGCTGATACGCAGTATTTT. Translated: CASSSFRTSGGADTQYF.